This T cell receptor (beta chain) was sequenced in a study of blood T cells in healthy people across ages. This CDR3 has 13 residues. Germline V gene sequence: CDR1 LGHNA, CDR2 YSLEER. The second PCR ran roughly 7 to 11 cycles with a sample-barcoded 5' primer and J-beta primers. TCRdb reanalysed the 5' RACE reads using MiXCR and keeps one entry per CDR3 protein. The table includes about 670,000 distinct CDR3 sequences, 52% detected once. This chain uses TRBV4-3 with TRBJ2-5; D unclear. The J call is in doubt because the DNA end fits TRBJ2-7 better. The sequence derives from a woman aged 80 or over in good health. Specimen: blood. For the CDR3, the DNA is TGCGCCAGCAGCCAAGTTGGTCGGCGCGAGCAGTACTTC. It yields the protein CASSQVGRREQYF.